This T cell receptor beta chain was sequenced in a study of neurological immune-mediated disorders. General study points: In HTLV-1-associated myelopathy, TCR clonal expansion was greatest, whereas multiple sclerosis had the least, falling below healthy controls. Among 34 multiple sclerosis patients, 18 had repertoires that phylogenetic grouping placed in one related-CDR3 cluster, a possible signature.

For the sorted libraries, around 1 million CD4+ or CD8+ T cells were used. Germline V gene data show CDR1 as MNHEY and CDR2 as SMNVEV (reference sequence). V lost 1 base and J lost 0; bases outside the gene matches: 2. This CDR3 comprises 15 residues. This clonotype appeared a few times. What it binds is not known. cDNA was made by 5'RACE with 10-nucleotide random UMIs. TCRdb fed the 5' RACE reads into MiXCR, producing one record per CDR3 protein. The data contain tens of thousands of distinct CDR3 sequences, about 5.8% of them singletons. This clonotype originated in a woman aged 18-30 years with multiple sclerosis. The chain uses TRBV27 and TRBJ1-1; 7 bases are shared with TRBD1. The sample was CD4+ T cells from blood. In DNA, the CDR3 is TGTGCCAGCAGTTTATTTACAGGGGTGAACACTGAAGCTTTCTTT. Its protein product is CASSLFTGVNTEAFF.